These 7 T cell receptor beta chains were sequenced from one sample in a study of OX40 agonist ivuxolimab in advanced cancers. Sequenced by immunoSEQ multiplex PCR; TCRdb stores in-frame clones only, minus some. This table holds about 61,000 clones, nearly 90% found once. The input for sequencing was CD4+ or CD8+ T cells sorted from blood, taken in a trial of the OX40 agonist ivuxolimab. These TCRs come from an adult with an advanced solid tumor such as melanoma, head and neck, liver or kidney cancer.

The chain uses TRBV19 and TRBJ2-5, with D perhaps TRBD1 (5 bases). V lost 5 bases to trimming and J lost 3 bases, with 10 bases between them. Germline assignment: CDR1 LNHDA and CDR2 SQIVND (reference sequence). CDR3 size: 13 residues. This CDR3 is CASSYTGKETQYF. The CDR3 DNA reads TGTGCCAGTAGTTACACAGGAAAAGAGACCCAGTACTTC.

V usage is TRBV5-4 and J usage is TRBJ2-1; 7 nucleotides line up with TRBD1. CDR1 is SGHNT and CDR2 is YYREEE in the germline V gene (reference sequence). This CDR3 has 17 residues. The V segment lost 0 bases and the J segment 7 bases; nucleotides outside the gene matches: 13. CDR3 DNA sequence: TGTGCCAGCAGCTTGGCCAGTGGTAGGGGGCAAGGGAATGAGCAGTTCTTC. Amino acids: CASSLASGRGQGNEQFF.

V and J are TRBV9 and TRBJ1-1; TRBD1 is a possible D gene (5 bases). Between the trimmed V and J ends, which lost 0 bases and 1 base, there was a span of 10 bases. Germline V lookup: CDR1 SGDLS, CDR2 YYNGEE. This CDR3 has 15 amino acids. The CDR3 reads CASSVGGPSNTEAFF. CDR3 bases: TGTGCCAGCAGCGTAGGGGGACCGTCGAACACTGAAGCTTTCTTT.

This clone was counted a few times. The V call is TRBV4-2, the J call TRBJ2-2, with 7 bases fitting TRBD2. Germline CDR1 and CDR2: LGHNA and YNFKEQ. Losses at the gene ends were 4 bases for V and 7 bases for J; bases not matched to a gene: 12. The CDR3 is 16 amino acids. The CDR3 region has the DNA TGTGCCAGCAGCCCCAGCGAGTGGGGGGGTGGCGGGGAGCTGTTTTTT. It yields the protein CASSPSEWGGGGELFF.

This sequence joins TRBV14 and TRBJ2-7; 10 bases match TRBD1. J lost 3 bases, V lost 0 bases, and 5 bases had no gene match. The germline V gene has CDR1 SGHDN and CDR2 FVKESK. The CDR3 covers 16 residues. CDR3 loop: CASSQDPGQGGYEQYF. Written as DNA, the CDR3 is TGTGCCAGCAGCCAAGATCCCGGACAGGGGGGCTACGAGCAGTACTTC.

The chain has TRBV6-1 and TRBJ2-4; D tentatively fits TRBD1 or TRBD2 (5 bases each). The germline V gene has CDR1 MNHNS and CDR2 SASEGT. The CDR3 has 12 amino acids. Trimming stripped 4 bases from V and 9 bases from J, with 10 bases between. In DNA form, the CDR3 reads TGTGCCAGCAGTGCGGGGACCTCCATTCAGTACTTC. Translation: CASSAGTSIQYF.

The chain has TRBV6-1 and TRBJ1-3; 7 nucleotides agree with TRBD1. This CDR3 contains 17 residues. Unmatched junction bases numbered 11, after V lost 4 bases and J lost 2 bases. Germline-derived CDR1 and CDR2 are MNHNS and SASEGT. The CDR3 region is CASSATSGGMAGNTIYF. CDR3 nucleotide sequence: TGTGCCAGCAGTGCCACATCAGGGGGGATGGCTGGAAACACCATATATTTT.